What follows are 26 T cell receptor beta chains derived from one specimen sequenced in a study of blood T cell repertoires in COVID-19. The repertoire was sequenced with immunoSEQ multiplex PCR; TCRdb's copy has only in-frame clones and lacks some. The sample carries 180,000 or so clones, roughly nine tenths recorded once. Sample: peripheral blood. The receptors stem from a woman aged 55-69 years with COVID-19, enrolled during active disease.

The V and J genes are TRBV24-1 and TRBJ2-3, with 12 bases that match TRBD1. V dropped 9 bases and J dropped 1; count of bases not matched to a gene: 10. The CDR3 has 17 amino acids. CDR1 and CDR2 from the germline V gene are KGHDR and SFDVKD. The CDR3 DNA is TGTGCCACCCGGGGGGACAGGGGGCAGAGGGGCACAGATACGCAGTATTTT. Protein: CATRGDRGQRGTDTQYF.

The CDR3 here is CASRAGGRSDTQYF. The CDR3 DNA follows: TGTGCCAGCAGGGCAGGGGGCAGGTCAGATACGCAGTATTTT. V gene TRBV9 combines with J gene TRBJ2-3; 8 bases are shared with TRBD1. V shed 5 bases, J shed 4 bases, and the junction held 6 bases outside the gene matches. This CDR3 region has 14 residues. The germline V gene encodes CDR1 SGDLS and CDR2 YYNGEE.

The chain carries TRBV9 and TRBJ1-1; perhaps TRBD1 as D (6 bases). Germline-derived CDR1 and CDR2 are SGDLS and YYNGEE. This CDR3 has 14 residues. V lost 0 bases, J lost 7 bases, and 13 bases lay in between. The CDR3 bases are TGTGCCAGCAGCGTAGGGGCAGGGGATAATGAAGCTTTCTTT. Protein sequence: CASSVGAGDNEAFF.

The chain combines TRBV28 with TRBJ1-5; D ambiguous. V lost 3 bases to trimming and J lost 7 bases, with 7 bases between them. The CDR3 spans 12 residues. The germline CDR1 and CDR2 sequences are MDHEN and SYDVKM. The DNA for the CDR3 is TGTGCCAGCAGTTTGATGCGCCAGCCCCAGCATTTT. Amino acid sequence: CASSLMRQPQHF.

The rearrangement links TRBV7-2 to TRBJ1-6, with a possible D match to TRBD1 (5 bases). The CDR3 spans 16 residues. V lost 7 bases and J lost 9, with 22 bases in between. Per the germline V gene, CDR1 is SGHTA and CDR2 is FQGNSA. The CDR3 sequence is CASNSGGVTTFSPLHF. For the CDR3, the DNA is TGTGCCAGCAACTCCGGGGGGGTTACCACGTTTTCACCCCTCCACTTT. Full variable domain (rest looked up from reference TRBV7-2 and TRBJ1-6): GAGVSQSPSNKVTEKGKDVELRCDPISGHTALYWYRQSLGQGLEFLIYFQGNSAPDKSGLPSDRFSAERTGGSVSTLTIQRTQQEDSAVYLCASNSGGVTTFSPLHFGNGTRLTVT.

The CDR3 here is CASSAGLAGGRSEQYF. The DNA for the CDR3 is TGTGCCAGTAGTGCCGGACTAGCGGGAGGGCGTAGCGAGCAGTACTTC. This chain joins TRBV19 and TRBJ2-7; 15 bases are shared with TRBD2. This CDR3 region has 16 residues. With V trimmed by 5 bases and J by 6 bases, 8 bases remained unmatched. Germline V gene lookup returns CDR1 LNHDA and CDR2 SQIVND (reference sequence).

This clone was found once. The chain is built from TRBV9 and TRBJ2-3, with 13 nucleotides matching TRBD2. This CDR3 spans 16 amino acids. The V segment lost 3 bases and the J segment 9 bases; nucleotides outside the gene matches: 10. Germline CDR1 and CDR2: SGDLS and YYNGEE. This CDR3 reads CASSAPSGTSGITQYF. The CDR3 DNA sequence: TGTGCCAGCAGCGCCCCCTCCGGGACTAGCGGGATAACGCAGTATTTT.

Only a few counts were recorded for this clone. The V call is TRBV19, the J call TRBJ1-3; a weak D match, TRBD1 (5 bases). The CDR3 totals 14 residues. Germline V CDR1 and CDR2: LNHDA, SQIVND (reference sequence). V lost 1 base, J lost 4 bases, and 8 bases lay in between. The CDR3 bases are TGTGCCAGTAGTATAGCAGGGTACGGAAACACCATATATTTT. Translated: CASSIAGYGNTIYF.

The V gene is TRBV30, the J gene TRBJ1-2; tentatively, D is TRBD1 (6 bases). The CDR3 runs to 14 residues. Trimming cost V 1 base and J 1 base, with 10 bases left between them. Germline V gives CDR1 GTSNPN, CDR2 SVGIG (reference sequence). CDR3 DNA: TGTGCCTGGAGTGGGACAGTTCGTAACTATGGCTACACCTTC. It translates to CAWSGTVRNYGYTF.

The CDR3 loop is CASSFGQPQHF. In DNA, the CDR3 is TGTGCCAGCAGTTTCGGTCAGCCCCAGCATTTT. V and J are TRBV28 and TRBJ1-5; the D is unclear. Germline V CDR1 and CDR2: MDHEN, SYDVKM. The CDR3 is made up of 11 amino acids. Trimming removed 3 bases from V and 6 bases from J, with 3 bases in between.

The chain carries TRBV21-1 and TRBJ2-7; the table calls TRBD1, which could not be checked here. TRBV21-1 is shown as a pseudogene. CDR3 length: 14 amino acids. CDR3 bases: TGTGCCAGCAGCCTCCGGGACAGGGGCTACGAGCAGTACTTC. Translated: CASSLRDRGYEQYF.

The V call is TRBV27, the J call TRBJ1-2; 9 bases agree with TRBD1. This CDR3 spans 15 amino acids. CDR1 is MNHEY and CDR2 is SMNVEV in the germline V gene (reference sequence). Trimming at V came to 6 bases and at J to 4 bases, leaving 9 bases not matched to a gene. The CDR3 is CASRESGTGIYGYTF. In DNA, the CDR3 is TGTGCCAGCAGGGAATCTGGGACAGGGATCTATGGCTACACCTTC.

V is TRBV6-6 and J is TRBJ1-5, with 9 bases that match TRBD1. Looked up from germline, CDR1 is MNHNY and CDR2 is SVGAGI (reference sequence). This CDR3 is built from 15 residues. Trimming removed 5 bases from V and 5 bases from J; junction bases left unmatched: 7. CDR3 protein: CASSQDRGGYQPQHF. The DNA of the CDR3 is TGTGCCAGCAGTCAGGACAGGGGCGGGTATCAGCCCCAGCATTTT.

The chain links TRBV30 to TRBJ1-6; tentatively, D is TRBD1 (5 bases). V lost 1 base, J lost 0 bases, and 25 bases lay in between. In germline, CDR1 is GTSNPN, CDR2 SVGIG (reference sequence). The CDR3 consists of 21 residues. In nucleotides, the CDR3 is TGTGCCTGGAGTGGAGTCCCCCCCGGAACGACAGTCAACTCCTATAATTCACCCCTCCACTTT. Its protein is CAWSGVPPGTTVNSYNSPLHF.

V and J are TRBV3-1 (or the pseudogene TRBV3-2) and TRBJ1-4, with D uncertain. Germline CDR1 reads LGHDT; CDR2 reads YNNKEL (reference sequence). This CDR3 is built from 14 residues. V was cut by 4 bases and J by 8 bases, with 14 bases left in between. The CDR3 nucleotides read TGTGCCAGCAGCCTTAGCCTCAGCCCCGAAAAACTGTTTTTT. Translated: CASSLSLSPEKLFF.

The gene calls are TRBV7-2 and TRBJ1-2; D might be TRBD1 (5 bases). Trimming stripped 9 bases from V and 0 bases from J, with 14 bases between. The CDR3 is made up of 14 amino acids. In germline, CDR1 is SGHTA, CDR2 FQGNSA. DNA for the CDR3: TGTGCCAGTGCGCGGGACCGCGCTAACTATGGCTACACCTTC. It codes for CASARDRANYGYTF.

The V gene is TRBV5-3, the J gene TRBJ2-4, with 11 nucleotides matching TRBD2. TRBV5-3 is filed as an ORF, its function uncertain. With 4 bases clipped from V and 2 bases from J, the junction kept 17 bases outside the gene matches. This CDR3 contains 20 residues. Written as DNA, the CDR3 is TGTGCCAGAAGCAGTCCGGGACTAGCGGACCTCTTGGGCCCCAAAAACATTCAGTACTTC. Its translation is CARSSPGLADLLGPKNIQYF.

The V and J genes are TRBV5-6 and TRBJ1-4; D call uncertain. This CDR3 is built from 18 residues. V lost 0 bases and J 3 bases, leaving 18 bases between the germline ends. Germline V gene lookup returns CDR1 SGHDT and CDR2 YYEEEE. CDR3 amino acids: CASSLDARRGYPNEKLFF. The CDR3 nucleotides read TGTGCCAGCAGCTTGGATGCTAGGCGGGGATATCCTAATGAAAAACTGTTTTTT.

The rearrangement uses TRBV21-1 and TRBJ2-4; the listed D gene, TRBD2, was not tested against the DNA. TRBV21-1 is a recognized pseudogene. This CDR3 has 17 residues. CDR3 in DNA: TGTGCCAGCAGCAATGCAGAATCCTGCGGGGACAAAAACATTCAGTACTTC. Its translation is CASSNAESCGDKNIQYF.

The rearrangement links TRBV7-2 to TRBJ2-4, with TRBD2 matching over 11 bases. The CDR3 has 19 amino acids. Germline CDR1 reads SGHTA; CDR2 reads FQGNSA. The V gene end was trimmed by 0 bases and the J gene end by 1 base; junction bases not matched to a gene: 8. The CDR3 DNA reads TGTGCCAGCAGCTTAGCTCTGACTAGCGGGAAGGGGGCCAAAAACATTCAGTACTTC. Residues: CASSLALTSGKGAKNIQYF.

V and J are TRBV30 and TRBJ2-3; a weak D match, TRBD1 (6 bases). This CDR3 is built from 13 residues. Looked up from germline, CDR1 is GTSNPN and CDR2 is SVGIG (reference sequence). The CDR3 here is CAYRVRSTDTQYF. In DNA, the CDR3 is TGTGCATACAGGGTAAGGAGTACAGATACGCAGTATTTT. The whole variable domain, remainder taken from reference TRBV30 and TRBJ2-3, is SQTIHQWPATLVQPVGSPLSLECTVEGTSNPNLYWYRQAAGRGLQLLFYSVGIGQISSEVPQNLSASRPQDRQFILSSKKLLLSDSGFYLCAYRVRSTDTQYFGPGTRLTVL.

Worth noting for this clone: Relative to the germline gene, one junction end is altered; a read error may explain this. The chain recombines TRBV7-7 with TRBJ1-1; 10 bases align to TRBD1. The V gene's germline CDR1 is SSHAT and CDR2 FNYEAQ (reference sequence). The CDR3 contains 15 residues. CDR3 coding DNA: TGTGCTAGCAGCGACTTACCCGGGACAGGGGCTGAAGCTTTCTTT. This gives the protein CASSDLPGTGAEAFF. The complete variable domain, with remaining parts taken from reference TRBV7-7 and TRBJ1-1, reads GAGVSQSPRYKVTKRGQDVTLRCDPISSHATLYWYQQALGQGPEFLTYFNYEAQPDKSGLPSDRFSAERPEGSISTLTIQRTEQRDSAMYRCASSDLPGTGAEAFFGQGTRLTVV.

The rearrangement links TRBV28 to TRBJ1-6; D may be TRBD1 (6 bases). Germline values: CDR1 MDHEN, CDR2 SYDVKM. The CDR3 extends over 17 amino acids. Trimming removed 3 bases at V and 8 bases at J, with 20 bases between. The DNA for the CDR3 is TGTGCCAGCAGTTTCTTACAGGGAGATGGGGGGGATTCACCCCTCCACTTT. Translated: CASSFLQGDGGDSPLHF.

This clone came up once. V usage is TRBV4-2 and J usage is TRBJ2-7, with D maybe TRBD2 (6 bases). Per the germline V gene, CDR1 is LGHNA and CDR2 is YNFKEQ. The V end lost 5 bases, the J end lost 3 bases, and 14 bases lay between the germline ends. There are 14 residues in the CDR3. The CDR3 region is CASSYMFSGYEQYF. CDR3 DNA: TGTGCCAGCAGCTACATGTTTAGCGGCTACGAGCAGTACTTC.

The chain recombines TRBV12-3 or TRBV12-4 with TRBJ1-2, with D tentatively TRBD1 (5 bases). The V and J ends lost 2 bases and 8 bases respectively, with 12 bases between them. CDR3 size: 13 residues. CDR3 region: CASSLFSGKGYTF. CDR3 DNA: TGTGCCAGCAGTTTATTTTCAGGGAAAGGCTACACCTTC.

CDR3 coding DNA: TGTGCCAGCAGCCGGGGGGGGTCCTACAATGAGCAGTTCTTC. Its translation is CASSRGGSYNEQFF. The chain is built from TRBV3-1 (or the pseudogene TRBV3-2) and TRBJ2-1; TRBD2 aligns across 7 bases. Germline V gene sequence: CDR1 LGHDT, CDR2 YNNKEL (reference sequence). The length of the CDR3 is 14 residues. Trimming removed 4 bases from V and 1 base from J; junction bases left unmatched: 1.